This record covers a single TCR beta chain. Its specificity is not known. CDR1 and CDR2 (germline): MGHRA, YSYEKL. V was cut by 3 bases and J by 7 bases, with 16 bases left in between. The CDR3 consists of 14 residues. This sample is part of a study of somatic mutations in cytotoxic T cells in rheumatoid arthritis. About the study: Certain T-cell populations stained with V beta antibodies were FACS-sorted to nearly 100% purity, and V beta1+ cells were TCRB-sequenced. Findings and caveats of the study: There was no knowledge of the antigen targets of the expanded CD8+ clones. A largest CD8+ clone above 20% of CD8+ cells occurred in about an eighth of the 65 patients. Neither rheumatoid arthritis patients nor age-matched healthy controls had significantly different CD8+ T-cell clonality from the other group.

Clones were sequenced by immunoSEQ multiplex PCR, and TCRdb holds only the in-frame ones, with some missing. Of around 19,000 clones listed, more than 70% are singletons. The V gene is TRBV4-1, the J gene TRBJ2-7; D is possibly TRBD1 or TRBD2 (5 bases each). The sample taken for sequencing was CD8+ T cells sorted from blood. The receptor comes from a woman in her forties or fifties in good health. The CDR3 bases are TGCGCCAGCAGCCACACTAGGGGAACGGGGGAGCAGTACTTC. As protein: CASSHTRGTGEQYF.